This T cell receptor (beta chain) was obtained from a study of blood T cell repertoires in COVID-19. Looking at the study overall: Specimens from acute and convalescent COVID-19 originated in the United States, Italy and Spain. From T cells, B-cell-depleted T cells, or PBMCs came the material, which was cDNA or gDNA.

In the original workflow: Estimation of nucleated cell counts was performed using reference gene primer amplification. The repertoire was sequenced with immunoSEQ multiplex PCR; TCRdb's copy has only in-frame clones and lacks some. Clone size and the V and J calls come from that table; the DNA yielded D and trimming. The data contain about 50,000 clones, over 75% of them singletons. This CDR3 has 15 amino acids. The junction had 6 bases not matched to a gene; V was cut back by 3 bases and J by 3 bases. The germline V gene has CDR1 ENHRY and CDR2 SYGVKD. Sequenced sample: peripheral blood. This chain joins TRBV10-3 and TRBJ2-7; 9 positions match TRBD2. The sequence came from a human donor in a cohort sampled during active COVID-19. CDR3 in amino acids: CAISDVLAGLYEQYF. CDR3 nucleotides: TGTGCCATCAGTGACGTTCTAGCGGGACTCTACGAGCAGTACTTC.